This T cell receptor beta chain was retrieved from a study of blood T cell repertoires in COVID-19. The overall study: Sample material is recorded as cDNA or gDNA derived from T cells, B-cell-depleted T cells, or PBMCs.

The assay was immunoSEQ multiplex PCR, and TCRdb's table has in-frame clones only and misses some. The data hold 310,000 or so clones, with roughly nine tenths observed a single time. The CDR3 has 16 residues. CDR1 and CDR2 (germline): LGHDT, YNNKEL (reference sequence). Trimming removed 0 bases from V and 5 bases from J; junction bases left unmatched: 4. What the recovered Cohort 3 donors had was two negative PCRs, clearance, or symptom resolution. The sequenced sample consisted of PBMCs or T cells enriched from blood (not recorded which). The rearrangement uses TRBV3-1 (or the pseudogene TRBV3-2) and TRBJ2-2; 9 bases are a match to TRBD2. This receptor was obtained from a woman between 40 and 55 years old who had recovered from COVID-19. CDR3 DNA sequence: TGTGCCAGCAGCCAAGAGCTTACTAGCGGGACCGGGGAGCTGTTTTTT. It translates to CASSQELTSGTGELFF.